The following is a TCR beta chain sequence with its context. These data belong to a study of brain T cells in children with intractable seizures. V gave up 4 bases and J gave up 5 bases, with 3 bases separating them. Looked up from germline, CDR1 is LNHDA and CDR2 is SQIVND (reference sequence). The CDR3 has 11 residues. This table comes from immunoSEQ multiplex PCR, and its TCRdb copy is limited to in-frame clones, with some not included. The profile shows about 64,000 clones, around 96% of them singletons. This TCR derives from a boy younger than two with focal cortical dysplasia and intractable seizures. The input for sequencing was peripheral blood, taken at surgery. The rearrangement links TRBV19 to TRBJ1-5; D unclear. The CDR3 coding sequence is TGTGCCAGTAGTAATCATCAGCCCCAGCATTTT. It translates to CASSNHQPQHF.